These 32 T cell receptor beta chains were sequenced from one sample in a study of cytomegalovirus exposure and HLA in healthy donors. This PCR relied on a set of 60 Vbeta primers and 13 Jbeta primers. The assay was immunoSEQ multiplex PCR, and TCRdb's table has in-frame clones only and misses some. The sample records some 150,000 clones, about 85% being singletons. The sample consisted of PBMCs. Every receptor here comes from a human donor in good health.

The chain carries TRBV5-8 and TRBJ2-2, with TRBD2 matching 11 bases. Germline V gives CDR1 SGHTS, CDR2 YDEGEE. The V segment lost 4 bases and the J segment 5 bases; nucleotides outside the gene matches: 10. This CDR3 has 17 residues. The CDR3 sequence: CASSRNPLAGDTGELFF. As DNA, the CDR3 is TGTGCCAGCAGCAGGAACCCACTAGCGGGAGATACCGGGGAGCTGTTTTTT. Full variable domain (missing parts from reference TRBV5-8 and TRBJ2-2): EAGVTQSPTHLIKTRGQQATLRCSPISGHTSVYWYQQALGLGLQFLLWYDEGEERNRGNFPPRFSGRQFPNYSSELNVNALELEDSALYLCASSRNPLAGDTGELFFGEGSRLTVL.

The chain combines TRBV5-4 with TRBJ1-2, with D possibly being TRBD1 (5 bases). Germline loops: CDR1 SGHNT, CDR2 YYREEE (reference sequence). The CDR3 is 14 residues long. Trimming removed 2 bases at V and 4 bases at J, with 12 bases between. CDR3 region: CASSLPGEGYGYTF. The CDR3 DNA reads TGTGCCAGCAGCTTACCGGGGGAAGGCTATGGCTACACCTTC.

The genes are TRBV6-5 and TRBJ2-4, with 8 bases matching TRBD2. Germline-derived CDR1 and CDR2 are MNHEY and SVGAGI. Germline trimming cut 4 bases from V and 9 bases from J; bases unmatched to any gene: 2. This CDR3 contains 12 residues. CDR3 amino acids: CASSWAGGIQYF. The DNA of the CDR3 is TGTGCCAGCAGTTGGGCGGGGGGCATTCAGTACTTC.

The CDR3 protein is CASSIGHSYGYTF. DNA for the CDR3: TGTGCCAGCAGCATAGGACACAGCTATGGCTACACCTTC. The gene calls are TRBV27 and TRBJ1-2; tentative D call: TRBD1 (5 bases). The CDR3 is 13 residues long. From germline, CDR1 is MNHEY and CDR2 SMNVEV (reference sequence). The V gene lost 6 bases and the J gene lost 4 bases, with 12 bases spanning the gap.

The rearrangement links TRBV6-5 to TRBJ2-5, with D maybe TRBD1 (6 bases). The germline V gene encodes CDR1 MNHEY and CDR2 SVGAGI. The CDR3 runs to 16 residues. The ends were cut back, 4 bases at V and 2 bases at J, with 17 bases in the middle. Written as DNA, the CDR3 is TGTGCCAGCAGTTCCCCACAGGGTCTGGGTCAAGAGACCCAGTACTTC. This translates into CASSSPQGLGQETQYF.

This chain links TRBV6-6 with TRBJ2-2; tentatively, D is TRBD2 (5 bases). Trimming took off 6 bases at V and 7 bases at J, with 18 bases between the two ends. Germline CDR1 MNHNY, CDR2 SVGAGI (reference sequence). The CDR3 covers 15 residues. The CDR3 protein is CASRETGLVIGELFF. Here the CDR3 DNA reads TGTGCCAGCAGGGAGACGGGGTTGGTTATCGGGGAGCTGTTTTTT.

The chain carries TRBV6-5 and TRBJ1-3; D is perhaps TRBD1 (6 bases). This CDR3 has 14 amino acids. Germline CDR1 MNHEY, CDR2 SVGAGI. CDR3 sequence reads: CATGQKSSGNTIYF. As DNA, the CDR3 is TGTGCTACAGGACAGAAGAGCTCTGGAAACACCATATATTTT.

This clone showed up just a few times. The chain carries TRBV6-5 and TRBJ2-1; 7 bases are a match to TRBD2. CDR3 size: 13 residues. CDR1 and CDR2 (germline): MNHEY, SVGAGI. Trimming took 6 bases from V and 9 from J; bases not matched to a gene: 8. This CDR3 reads CASRGAGEGEQFF. CDR3 coding DNA: TGTGCCAGCAGAGGTGCGGGAGAGGGTGAGCAGTTCTTC.

The V gene is TRBV27, the J gene TRBJ2-7; 9 bases match TRBD2. Germline-derived CDR1 and CDR2 are MNHEY and SMNVEV (reference sequence). Germline trimming cut 6 bases from V and 3 bases from J; bases unmatched to any gene: 6. This CDR3 contains 14 residues. The CDR3 here is CASRRASGDYEQYF. CDR3 nucleotides: TGTGCCAGCAGGCGGGCTAGCGGGGACTACGAGCAGTACTTC.

The chain uses TRBV5-4 and TRBJ1-1; maybe TRBD1 (5 bases). Germline V gives CDR1 SGHNT, CDR2 YYREEE (reference sequence). V lost 2 bases and J lost 11, with 19 bases in between. This CDR3 region has 14 residues. The CDR3 DNA sequence: TGTGCCAGCAGCTTCCAGGGTGAATTGCGGCGGGCTTTCTTT. It is translated as CASSFQGELRRAFF.

The CDR3 spells CASSHGGRVSTDTQYF. The CDR3 nucleotides are TGTGCCAGCTCACACGGGGGGCGTGTTAGCACAGATACGCAGTATTTT. The genes are TRBV18 and TRBJ2-3; weak D call: TRBD2 (7 bases). The CDR3 extends over 16 amino acids. CDR1 is KGHSH and CDR2 is LQKENI in the germline V gene. Trimming took 4 bases from V and 0 from J, leaving 14 bases between them.

This clone was found a few times. The V and J genes are TRBV27 and TRBJ2-5, with D unclear. Gene TRBJ2-7 matches the end of the DNA better, so the J call may be wrong. The CDR3 runs to 10 residues. The germline V gene has CDR1 MNHEY and CDR2 SMNVEV (reference sequence). The CDR3: CASSSYEQYF. CDR3 bases: TGTGCCAGCAGCTCCTACGAGCAGTACTTC.

This clone came up a few times. The genes are TRBV6-5 and TRBJ2-1; 8 nucleotides agree with TRBD1. The germline gives CDR1 MNHEY, CDR2 SVGAGI. The CDR3 sequence is 15 residues long. With V trimmed by 5 bases and J by 5 bases, 8 bases remained unmatched. The CDR3 protein is CASSPLTGGDNEQFF. The CDR3 nucleotides read TGTGCCAGCAGTCCCCTCACAGGGGGTGACAATGAGCAGTTCTTC.

The V and J genes are TRBV30 and TRBJ1-1; a weak D match, TRBD1 (5 bases). Germline CDR1 GTSNPN, CDR2 SVGIG (reference sequence). Trimming shortened V by 6 bases and J by 5 bases, and 10 bases separated the two germline ends. The CDR3 is made up of 11 amino acids. The CDR3 bases are TGTGCCTGCCACAGGATGACTGAAGCTTTCTTT. It yields the protein CACHRMTEAFF.

The rearrangement joins TRBV19 to TRBJ1-1; D is perhaps TRBD1 (6 bases). Germline V CDR1 and CDR2: LNHDA, SQIVND (reference sequence). The CDR3 sequence is 13 residues long. Trimming stripped 5 bases from V and 4 bases from J, with 11 bases between. Written as DNA, the CDR3 is TGTGCCAGTAGTTTCGGGGGGCCCACTGAAGCTTTCTTT. Its translation is CASSFGGPTEAFF.

The rearrangement joins TRBV5-1 to TRBJ2-3; perhaps TRBD1 as D (6 bases). The germline V gene encodes CDR1 SGHRS and CDR2 YFSETQ. The CDR3 spans 16 residues. With 4 bases removed from V and 0 bases from J, the gap between germline ends came to 15 bases. CDR3 DNA sequence: TGCGCCAGCAGCAAGCAGACAGGATTGAGCACAGATACGCAGTATTTT. Protein product: CASSKQTGLSTDTQYF.

The chain combines TRBV6-5 with TRBJ2-3; D might be TRBD2 (5 bases). The CDR3 runs 11 residues. V was clipped by 6 bases and J by 14 bases, with 15 bases between them. Germline lookup yields CDR1 MNHEY and CDR2 SVGAGI. The CDR3 DNA follows: TGTGCCAGCAGACTACAAGAGCGGTCGTATTTT. It yields the protein CASRLQERSYF.

The genes are TRBV27 and TRBJ2-1; TRBD1 is a possible D gene (6 bases). In germline, CDR1 is MNHEY, CDR2 SMNVEV (reference sequence). V gave up 3 bases and J gave up 9 bases, with 18 bases separating them. This CDR3 has 15 residues. CDR3 DNA: TGTGCCAGCAGTTTCGCTTTGGGGGCAGGGAGTGAGCAGTTCTTC. As protein: CASSFALGAGSEQFF.

The rearrangement joins TRBV5-6 to TRBJ2-1; possible D gene TRBD1, 6 bases. From germline, CDR1 is SGHDT and CDR2 YYEEEE. CDR3 length equals 14 residues. V was trimmed by 2 bases and J by 7 bases, leaving 13 bases between them. The DNA for the CDR3 is TGTGCCAGCAGCTTACGGACAGCCCTTAATGAGCAGTTCTTC. This sequence encodes CASSLRTALNEQFF.

V is TRBV10-2 and J is TRBJ2-7, with D possibly being TRBD2 (6 bases). Germline V CDR1 and CDR2: WSHSY, SAAADI. V lost 2 bases, J lost 5 bases, and 22 bases lay in between. The CDR3 is 17 amino acids. The CDR3 coding sequence is TGCGCCAGCAGTGAGAGTTGGCAAGTGGAGGGAGCCAACGAGCAGTACTTC. This sequence encodes CASSESWQVEGANEQYF.

The chain combines TRBV7-2 with TRBJ1-1, with 12 bases aligning to TRBD1. Germline V gene data show CDR1 as SGHTA and CDR2 as FQGNSA. The CDR3 runs to 18 residues. V trimming: 3 bases; J trimming: 5 bases; junction bases outside the gene matches: 13. The CDR3 coding sequence is TGTGCCAGCAGCTTTCTCCCGGGACAGGGGGCTCGGGAGACTGAAGCTTTCTTT. Its protein is CASSFLPGQGARETEAFF. Based on the CDR3 plus reference TRBV7-2 and TRBJ1-1, the full variable domain is GAGVSQSPSNKVTEKGKDVELRCDPISGHTALYWYRQSLGQGLEFLIYFQGNSAPDKSGLPSDRFSAERTGGSVSTLTIQRTQQEDSAVYLCASSFLPGQGARETEAFFGQGTRLTVV.

The V and J genes are TRBV11-3 and TRBJ1-2; TRBD1 might be the D (6 bases). The germline gives CDR1 SGHNT, CDR2 YENEEA. V gave up 5 bases and J gave up 7 bases, with 14 bases separating them. The CDR3 length is 13 residues. The CDR3 reads CASSLNSGVGYTF. In DNA, the CDR3 is TGTGCCAGCAGCCTTAACTCAGGGGTTGGCTACACCTTC.

J is TRBJ2-2 and V is TRBV4-3; D is uncertain. The CDR3 contains 14 residues. CDR1 and CDR2 (germline): LGHNA, YSLEER. V shed 0 bases and J shed 2 bases, with 4 bases lying between them. This CDR3 is CASSQDRNTGELFF. DNA of the CDR3: TGCGCCAGCAGCCAAGACAGAAACACCGGGGAGCTGTTTTTT.

The V call is TRBV6-8, the J call TRBJ2-3; TRBD2 matches at 9 bases. Germline values: CDR1 MNHGY, CDR2 SAAAGT. This CDR3 has 19 residues. V shed 1 base and J 1 base; nucleotides not matched to a gene: 12. In nucleotides, the CDR3 is TGTGCCAGCAGTTACTACCGCCTCAGGCTAGCGGGGTGCACAGATACGCAGTATTTT. Amino acid sequence: CASSYYRLRLAGCTDTQYF.

This clone was counted only a few times. The chain uses TRBV30 and TRBJ2-1, with 11 bases lining up with TRBD2. The CDR3 is 12 amino acids. CDR1 is GTSNPN, CDR2 SVGIG, per germline (reference sequence). J gave up 6 bases and V 8 bases, and 3 bases lay outside the gene matches. CDR3 amino acids: CAGTSGRNEQFF. The CDR3 coding sequence is TGTGCCGGGACTAGCGGACGCAATGAGCAGTTCTTC.

V and J are TRBV6-1 and TRBJ2-7, with 9 positions matching TRBD2. CDR3 size: 17 residues. Germline assignment: CDR1 MNHNS and CDR2 SASEGT. With V trimmed by 4 bases and J by 5 bases, 15 bases remained unmatched. The CDR3: CASSVGGGAFIFNEQYF. CDR3 sequence (DNA): TGTGCCAGCAGTGTTGGCGGGGGGGCGTTTATTTTCAACGAGCAGTACTTC.

This clone was recorded only once. The chain couples TRBV11-2 to TRBJ2-1; no definite D call. The CDR3 totals 15 residues. The ends were cut back, 3 bases at V and 8 bases at J, with 17 bases in the middle. The V gene's germline CDR1 is SGHAT and CDR2 FQNNGV. CDR3 in DNA: TGTGCCAGCAGCTTCTCCTCGCCACTACTGGATGAGCAGTTCTTC. This encodes CASSFSSPLLDEQFF.

The chain carries TRBV5-1 and TRBJ2-7; 8 bases are a match to TRBD1. The germline gives CDR1 SGHRS, CDR2 YFSETQ. CDR3 length: 13 amino acids. The ends lost 2 bases at V and 6 bases at J; junction bases unmatched: 4. The CDR3 sequence is CASSFAGTGEQYF. DNA of the CDR3: TGCGCCAGCAGCTTTGCCGGGACAGGCGAGCAGTACTTC.

The chain combines TRBV30 with TRBJ2-1, with 9 bases aligning to TRBD2. The length of the CDR3 is 14 residues. Germline CDR1 is GTSNPN and CDR2 is SVGIG (reference sequence). V shed 0 bases, J shed 7 bases, and the junction held 4 bases outside the gene matches. DNA for the CDR3: TGTGCCTGGAGTGTTGCGGGGGGGCTGAATGAGCAGTTCTTC. Translating gives CAWSVAGGLNEQFF.

This chain links TRBV6-1 with TRBJ2-3; 9 bases fit TRBD1. Germline lookup yields CDR1 MNHNS and CDR2 SASEGT. J lost 4 bases, V lost 10 bases, and 12 bases had no gene match. The CDR3 extends over 15 amino acids. CDR3 nucleotides: TGTGCCACTTCCCCGGGACAGGGATCCTCAGATACGCAGTATTTT. It specifies CATSPGQGSSDTQYF.

CDR3 DNA: TGTGCCTGGACTAGGGGTACGGGTTCGGGCGGAGAGACCCAGTACTTC. Translated, it gives CAWTRGTGSGGETQYF. V gene TRBV30 combines with J gene TRBJ2-5; the D gene is possibly TRBD1 (5 bases). The CDR3 totals 16 residues. The V end was cut by 4 bases, the J end by 4 bases, with 22 bases between. Germline V gene lookup returns CDR1 GTSNPN and CDR2 SVGIG (reference sequence).

This clone showed up just a few times. The V gene is TRBV25-1, the J gene TRBJ1-1, with no clear D. Per the germline V gene, CDR1 is MGHDK and CDR2 is SYGVNS. V shed 4 bases and J shed 1 base, with 10 bases lying between them. The CDR3 has 14 amino acids. The CDR3: CASSAGLGNTEAFF. In DNA form, the CDR3 reads TGTGCCAGCAGTGCCGGACTGGGGAACACTGAAGCTTTCTTT.